This T cell receptor (beta chain) stems from a study of early T cells in non-severe SARS-CoV-2 infection. Study-level background: Sequencing of bulk RNA from unsorted whole blood was done, without chain pairing.

Unique molecular identifiers were attached to individual cDNA molecules. Each CDR3 protein is one row after TCRdb ran MiXCR on the 5' RACE reads. Found here are about 130,000 distinct CDR3 sequences, under 15% of them singletons; the top ten hold around a fifth. This clonotype was seen more than once but under ten times. Per germline, CDR1 SGHRS and CDR2 YFSETQ. The CDR3 runs 15 residues. The V segment lost 0 bases and the J segment 6 bases; nucleotides outside the gene matches: 6. This sequence joins TRBV5-1 and TRBJ2-1; TRBD2 matches at 7 bases. Sequenced sample: whole blood. This sequence originates from an adult who was a healthcare worker with PCR-confirmed SARS-CoV-2 infection or an uninfected control (not recorded which). As DNA, the CDR3 is TGCGCCAGCAGCTTGGTTGCGGGGGAATTCAATGAGCAGTTCTTC. Translated, it gives CASSLVAGEFNEQFF.